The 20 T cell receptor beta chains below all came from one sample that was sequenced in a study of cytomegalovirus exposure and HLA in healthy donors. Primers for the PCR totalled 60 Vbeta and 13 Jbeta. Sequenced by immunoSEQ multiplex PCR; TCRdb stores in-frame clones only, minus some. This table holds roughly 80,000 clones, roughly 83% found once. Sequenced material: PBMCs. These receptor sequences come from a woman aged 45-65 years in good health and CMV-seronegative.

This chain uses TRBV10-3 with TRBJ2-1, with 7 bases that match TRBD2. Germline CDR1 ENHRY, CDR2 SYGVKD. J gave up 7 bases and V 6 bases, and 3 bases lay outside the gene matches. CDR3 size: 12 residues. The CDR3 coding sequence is TGTGCCATCAGCCCAGCGGGGAATGAGCAGTTCTTC. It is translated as CAISPAGNEQFF.

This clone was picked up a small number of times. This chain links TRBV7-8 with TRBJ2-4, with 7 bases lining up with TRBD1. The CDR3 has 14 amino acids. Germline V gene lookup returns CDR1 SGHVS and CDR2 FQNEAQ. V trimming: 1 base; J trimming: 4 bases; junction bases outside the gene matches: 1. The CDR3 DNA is TGTGCCAGCAGCTTAGGGGACAGAAAAAACATTCAGTACTTC. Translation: CASSLGDRKNIQYF. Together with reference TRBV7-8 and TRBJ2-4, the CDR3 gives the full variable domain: GAGVSQSPRYKVAKRGQDVALRCDPISGHVSLFWYQQALGQGPEFLTYFQNEAQLDKSGLPSDRFFAERPEGSVSTLKIQRTQQEDSAVYLCASSLGDRKNIQYFGAGTRLSVL.

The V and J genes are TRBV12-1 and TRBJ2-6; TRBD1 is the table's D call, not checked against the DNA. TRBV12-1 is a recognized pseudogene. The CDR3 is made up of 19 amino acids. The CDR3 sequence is CASSSLRDRGSCGANILTF. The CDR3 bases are TGTGCCAGCAGCTCACTCCGGGACAGGGGTTCTTGTGGGGCCAACATCCTGACTTTC.

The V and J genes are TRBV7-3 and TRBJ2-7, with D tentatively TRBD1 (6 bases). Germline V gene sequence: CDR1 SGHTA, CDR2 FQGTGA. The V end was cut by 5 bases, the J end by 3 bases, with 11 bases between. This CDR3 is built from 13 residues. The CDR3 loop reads CASSQRDIYEQYV. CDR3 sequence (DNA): TGTGCCAGCAGCCAACGGGACATCTACGAGCAGTACGTC.

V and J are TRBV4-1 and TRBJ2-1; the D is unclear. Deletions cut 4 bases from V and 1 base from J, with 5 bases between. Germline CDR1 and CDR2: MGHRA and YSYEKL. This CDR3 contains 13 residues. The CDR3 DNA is TGCGCCAGCAGCCTTATATCCTACAATGAGCAGTTCTTC. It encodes CASSLISYNEQFF.

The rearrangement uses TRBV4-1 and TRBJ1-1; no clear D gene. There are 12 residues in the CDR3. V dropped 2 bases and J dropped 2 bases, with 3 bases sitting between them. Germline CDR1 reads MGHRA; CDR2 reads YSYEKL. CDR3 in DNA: TGCGCCAGCAGCCAACTAAACACTGAAGCTTTCTTT. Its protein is CASSQLNTEAFF.

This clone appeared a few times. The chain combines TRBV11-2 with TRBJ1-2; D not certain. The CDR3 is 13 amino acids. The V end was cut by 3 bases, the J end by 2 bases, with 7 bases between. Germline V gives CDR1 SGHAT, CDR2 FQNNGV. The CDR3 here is CASSFRRNYGYTF. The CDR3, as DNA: TGTGCCAGCAGCTTCCGCAGGAACTATGGCTACACCTTC. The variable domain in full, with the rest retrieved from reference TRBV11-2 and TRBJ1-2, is EAGVAQSPRYKIIEKRQSVAFWCNPISGHATLYWYQQILGQGPKLLIQFQNNGVVDDSQLPKDRFSAERLKGVDSTLKIQPAKLEDSAVYLCASSFRRNYGYTFGSGTRLTVV.

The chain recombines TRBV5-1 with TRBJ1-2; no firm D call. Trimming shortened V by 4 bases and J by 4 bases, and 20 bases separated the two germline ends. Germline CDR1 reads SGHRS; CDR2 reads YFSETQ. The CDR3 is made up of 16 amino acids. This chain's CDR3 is CASSPEVGAGIYGYTF. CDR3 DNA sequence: TGCGCCAGCAGCCCCGAAGTGGGAGCTGGAATCTATGGCTACACCTTC.

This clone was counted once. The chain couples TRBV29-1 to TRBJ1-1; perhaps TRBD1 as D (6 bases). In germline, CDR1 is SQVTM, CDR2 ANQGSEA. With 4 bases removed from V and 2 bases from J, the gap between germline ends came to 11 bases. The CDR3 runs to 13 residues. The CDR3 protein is CSVGTDPNTEAFF. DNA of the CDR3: TGCAGCGTTGGGACAGATCCTAACACTGAAGCTTTCTTT.

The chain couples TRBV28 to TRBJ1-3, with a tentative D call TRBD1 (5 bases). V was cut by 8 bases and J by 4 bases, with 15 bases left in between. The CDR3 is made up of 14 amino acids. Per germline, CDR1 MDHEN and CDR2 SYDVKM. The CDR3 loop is CASHTGGGGNTIYF. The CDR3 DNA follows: TGTGCCAGCCATACCGGGGGAGGAGGAAACACCATATATTTT.

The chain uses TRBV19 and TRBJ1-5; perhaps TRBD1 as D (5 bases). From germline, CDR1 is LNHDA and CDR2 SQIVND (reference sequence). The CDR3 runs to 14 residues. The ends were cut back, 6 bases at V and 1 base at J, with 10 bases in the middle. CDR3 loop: CASSSPGSNQPQHF. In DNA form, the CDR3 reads TGTGCCAGTAGCAGCCCAGGGAGCAATCAGCCCCAGCATTTT.

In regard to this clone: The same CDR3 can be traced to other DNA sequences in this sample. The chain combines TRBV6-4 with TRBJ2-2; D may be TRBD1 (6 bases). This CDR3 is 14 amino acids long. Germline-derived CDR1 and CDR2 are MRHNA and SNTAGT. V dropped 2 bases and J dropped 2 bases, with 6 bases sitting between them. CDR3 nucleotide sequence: TGTGCCAGCAGTGACGGGACAAACACCGGGGAGCTGTTTTTT. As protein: CASSDGTNTGELFF.

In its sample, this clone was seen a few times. DNA of the CDR3: TGTGCCACCGTTGCAGGGAAAACCTACAATGAGCAGTTCTTC. Protein: CATVAGKTYNEQFF. The V gene is TRBV19, the J gene TRBJ2-1, with D perhaps TRBD1 (5 bases). The CDR3 runs 14 residues. Germline V gives CDR1 LNHDA, CDR2 SQIVND (reference sequence). V was pared by 10 bases and J by 2 bases, with 15 bases between.

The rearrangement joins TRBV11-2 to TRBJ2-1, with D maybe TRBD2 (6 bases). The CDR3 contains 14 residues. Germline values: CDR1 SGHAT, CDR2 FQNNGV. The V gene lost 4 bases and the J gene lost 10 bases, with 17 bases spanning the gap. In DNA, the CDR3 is TGTGCCAGCAGCTCCTACCAACTAGCCCAAGAGCAGTTCTTC. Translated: CASSSYQLAQEQFF.

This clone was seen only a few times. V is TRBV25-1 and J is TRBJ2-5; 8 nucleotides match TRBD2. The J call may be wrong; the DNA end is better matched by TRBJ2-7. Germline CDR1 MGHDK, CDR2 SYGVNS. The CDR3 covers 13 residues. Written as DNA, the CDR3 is TGTGCCAGCATCGGACTAGCTGGAGGCGAGCAGTACTTC. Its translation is CASIGLAGGEQYF.

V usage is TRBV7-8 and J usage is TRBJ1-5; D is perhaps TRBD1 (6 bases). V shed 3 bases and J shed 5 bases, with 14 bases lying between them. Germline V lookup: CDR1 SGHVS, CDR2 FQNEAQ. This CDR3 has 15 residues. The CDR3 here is CASSLGNRVDQPQHF. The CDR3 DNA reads TGTGCCAGCAGCTTGGGGAACAGGGTAGATCAGCCCCAGCATTTT.

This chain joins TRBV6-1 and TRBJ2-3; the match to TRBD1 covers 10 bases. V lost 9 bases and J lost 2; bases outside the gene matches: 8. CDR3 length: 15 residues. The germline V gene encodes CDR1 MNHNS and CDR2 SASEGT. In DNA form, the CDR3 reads TGTGCCAGTTCGGACAGGGGGTTTACCACAGATACGCAGTATTTT. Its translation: CASSDRGFTTDTQYF.

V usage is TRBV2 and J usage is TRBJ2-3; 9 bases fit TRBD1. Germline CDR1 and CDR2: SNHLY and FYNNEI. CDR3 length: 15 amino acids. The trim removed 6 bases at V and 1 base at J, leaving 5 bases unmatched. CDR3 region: CASRGDRVGTDTQYF. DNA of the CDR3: TGTGCCAGCAGAGGGGACAGGGTGGGCACAGATACGCAGTATTTT.

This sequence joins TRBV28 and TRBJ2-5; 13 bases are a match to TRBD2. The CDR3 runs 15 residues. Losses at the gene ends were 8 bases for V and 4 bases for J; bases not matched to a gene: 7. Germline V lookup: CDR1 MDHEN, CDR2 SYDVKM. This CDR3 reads CASQRLAGGGETQYF. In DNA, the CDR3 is TGTGCCAGCCAGAGACTAGCGGGAGGTGGAGAGACCCAGTACTTC.

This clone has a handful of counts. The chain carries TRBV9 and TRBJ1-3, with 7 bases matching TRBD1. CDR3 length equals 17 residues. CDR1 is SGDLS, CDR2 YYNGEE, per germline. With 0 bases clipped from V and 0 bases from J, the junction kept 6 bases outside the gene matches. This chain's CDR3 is CASSVVGQGVSGNTIYF. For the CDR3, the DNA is TGTGCCAGCAGCGTAGTCGGTCAGGGGGTCTCTGGAAACACCATATATTTT.